This T cell receptor beta chain was obtained from a study of monozygotic twins with inflammatory bowel disease. Study-level points and caveats: The results supported no single strong signal or clonotype associated with IBD. Relative clonotype sharing with others was diminished in IBD patients versus healthy twins, particularly with disease activity.

For this clonotype: Antigen specificity is unknown.

For both chains, the TCRalpha and TCRbeta cDNA went through two nested PCRs of roughly 15 and 9 cycles. TCRdb re-called the 5' RACE reads, yielding one record per CDR3 amino acid sequence without DNA. This sample's table reports around 220,000 distinct CDR3 sequences. Germline CDR1 is MNHNS and CDR2 is SASEGT. The CDR3 has 15 residues. What was sequenced was blood. The clonotype comes from a human donor with ulcerative colitis or Crohn's disease, or a healthy co-twin of an affected twin (not recorded which). The chain combines TRBV6-1 with TRBJ1-1; there is no DNA to check the TCRdb D call of TRBD1. CDR3 sequence: CASSPPPRRRTEAFF.